A single sample gave rise to the 19 T cell receptor beta chains below, sequenced in a study of T-cell reconstitution after alpha-beta-depleted transplantation in children. Unique molecular identifiers tagged the TCRbeta library. TCRdb independently ran MiXCR on the PCR reads; one entry per CDR3 protein. Here the sample spans about 420,000 distinct CDR3 sequences, around 15% being singletons. Here the sequenced sample was PBMCs, mostly from graft donor cells, taken 360 days after TCRalphabeta/CD19-depleted stem cell transplant. The receptors were gathered from a boy younger than two who had a stem cell transplant for Wiskott-Aldrich syndrome, so the T cells may come from the graft donor.

The chain joins TRBV4-1 to TRBJ2-7; 9 bases fit TRBD2. Trimming cost V 0 bases and J 5 bases; bases outside gene matches: 8. Germline V gene data show CDR1 as MGHRA and CDR2 as YSYEKL. The CDR3 is made up of 16 amino acids. DNA for the CDR3: TGCGCCAGCAGCCAAGAAGAGCGGGGGGTTCGCCACGAGCAGTACTTC. Protein product: CASSQEERGVRHEQYF.

This clonotype came up a few times. V gene TRBV5-6 combines with J gene TRBJ1-3; D is undetermined. The germline V gene has CDR1 SGHDT and CDR2 YYEEEE. Between the trimmed V and J ends, which lost 1 base and 4 bases, there was a span of 3 bases. The CDR3 length is 12 residues. Here the CDR3 reads CASSLYGNTIYF. CDR3 DNA sequence: TGTGCCAGCAGCTTGTACGGAAACACCATATATTTT.

The chain combines TRBV7-9 with TRBJ1-1; 9 positions agree with TRBD1. The CDR3 consists of 13 residues. V dropped 1 base and J dropped 10; count of bases not matched to a gene: 4. CDR1 is SEHNR and CDR2 is FQNEAQ in the germline V gene (reference sequence). The CDR3 reads CASSLGDRGRAFF. CDR3 nucleotides: TGTGCCAGCAGCTTAGGAGACAGGGGGAGAGCTTTCTTT.

The chain links TRBV4-1 to TRBJ2-3; 8 bases agree with TRBD1. This CDR3 region has 15 residues. Per the germline V gene, CDR1 is MGHRA and CDR2 is YSYEKL. The CDR3 protein is CWRRDTGGSADTQYF. The CDR3 region has the DNA TGCTGGCGCAGAGATACAGGGGGGTCGGCAGATACGCAGTATTTT.

The chain links TRBV20-1 to TRBJ2-1, with TRBD1 identical over 10 bases. V shed 3 bases and J 5 bases; nucleotides not matched to a gene: 4. The germline gives CDR1 DFQATT, CDR2 SNEGSKA (reference sequence). The CDR3 consists of 14 residues. For the CDR3, the DNA is TGCAGTGCTAGCGACAGGGGGCCAGACAATGAGCAGTTCTTC. As protein: CSASDRGPDNEQFF.

In its sample, this clonotype was seen once. V gene TRBV6-1 combines with J gene TRBJ1-1; maybe TRBD1 (5 bases). The CDR3 loop spans 12 amino acids. Trimming left V 8 bases short and J 5 bases short, with 12 bases between. Germline CDR1 is MNHNS and CDR2 is SASEGT. The CDR3 region has the DNA TGTGCCAGCGGGACGGTTAGGACTGAAGCTTTCTTT. The encoded protein is CASGTVRTEAFF.

The rearrangement joins TRBV28 to TRBJ2-7; 9 bases agree with TRBD2. CDR1 and CDR2 from the germline V gene are MDHEN and SYDVKM. This CDR3 has 14 residues. J was trimmed by 2 bases and V by 6 bases; bases with no gene match: 5. The CDR3 spells CASSRGGAAYEQYF. CDR3 coding DNA: TGTGCCAGCAGCCGCGGGGGGGCGGCCTACGAGCAGTACTTC.

This clonotype was detected a few times. This chain uses TRBV5-1 with TRBJ1-2, with 7 bases lining up with TRBD1. Germline assignment: CDR1 SGHRS and CDR2 YFSETQ. CDR3 length equals 14 residues. Trimming at V came to 6 bases and at J to 3 bases, leaving 8 bases not matched to a gene. CDR3 sequence: CASTPDRPHYGYTF. In nucleotides, the CDR3 is TGCGCCAGCACCCCGGACAGGCCTCACTATGGCTACACCTTC.

The V and J genes are TRBV24-1 and TRBJ2-3; 8 bases line up with TRBD2. The germline V gene has CDR1 KGHDR and CDR2 SFDVKD. This CDR3 is built from 16 residues. V shed 3 bases, J shed 0 bases, and the junction held 4 bases outside the gene matches. In DNA form, the CDR3 reads TGTGCCACCAGTGATCCCACTAGCGGCAGCACAGATACGCAGTATTTT. Its translation is CATSDPTSGSTDTQYF.

The chain joins TRBV5-1 to TRBJ2-3; no firm D call. Deletions cut 0 bases from V and 3 bases from J, with 14 bases between. The CDR3 is 16 amino acids. In germline, CDR1 is SGHRS, CDR2 YFSETQ. The CDR3 loop reads CASSLADPRLTDTQYF. The CDR3 DNA follows: TGCGCCAGCAGCTTGGCCGACCCCAGGCTTACAGATACGCAGTATTTT.

This clonotype turned up a few times. The chain carries TRBV5-1 and TRBJ2-2; 11 bases are shared with TRBD1. The CDR3 runs to 16 residues. In germline, CDR1 is SGHRS, CDR2 YFSETQ. Germline trimming cut 3 bases from V and 6 bases from J; bases unmatched to any gene: 7. The CDR3 region is CASSSSGQGAAGELFF. In nucleotides, the CDR3 is TGCGCCAGCAGCTCCTCCGGACAGGGGGCCGCCGGGGAGCTGTTTTTT. The full variable domain, its missing parts supplied by reference TRBV5-1 and TRBJ2-2, is KAGVTQTPRYLIKTRGQQVTLSCSPISGHRSVSWYQQTPGQGLQFLFEYFSETQRNKGNFPGRFSGRQFSNSRSEMNVSTLELGDSALYLCASSSSGQGAAGELFFGEGSRLTVL.

The sample holds many counts of this clonotype. V usage is TRBV27 and J usage is TRBJ2-1; D may be TRBD2 (6 bases). Germline CDR1 is MNHEY and CDR2 is SMNVEV (reference sequence). CDR3 size: 14 residues. Trimming took 6 bases from V and 2 from J, leaving 11 bases between them. Here the CDR3 reads CASSTSSAYNEQFF. CDR3 sequence (DNA): TGTGCCAGCAGCACCTCTAGCGCCTACAATGAGCAGTTCTTC.

This clonotype was detected a few times. This chain's CDR3 is CASSLASRAQHF. CDR3 nucleotides: TGTGCCAGCAGTTTAGCGAGCCGAGCCCAGCATTTT. The chain recombines TRBV12-3 or TRBV12-4 with TRBJ1-5; D is undetermined. Trimming cost V 0 bases and J 11 bases, with 8 bases left between them. This CDR3 has 12 residues.

The sample holds a few counts of this clonotype. The chain couples TRBV5-4 to TRBJ1-4; 7 nucleotides align to TRBD1. The ends lost 2 bases at V and 5 bases at J; junction bases unmatched: 9. CDR1 and CDR2 (germline): SGHNT, YYREEE (reference sequence). The CDR3 is made up of 16 amino acids. Here the CDR3 DNA reads TGTGCCAGCAGCTTAGGTGTCGCAGGGGGGAATGAAAAACTGTTTTTT. It specifies CASSLGVAGGNEKLFF.

The genes are TRBV5-1 and TRBJ2-1, with 10 nucleotides matching TRBD2. V dropped 1 base and J dropped 4; count of bases not matched to a gene: 5. The V gene's germline CDR1 is SGHRS and CDR2 YFSETQ. There are 16 residues in the CDR3. This CDR3 reads CASSLILAGQYNEQFF. CDR3 nucleotide sequence: TGCGCCAGCAGCTTGATACTAGCGGGGCAATACAATGAGCAGTTCTTC.

The chain carries TRBV7-9 and TRBJ2-7; D may be TRBD1 (6 bases). CDR1 is SEHNR, CDR2 FQNEAQ, per germline (reference sequence). The V and J ends lost 3 bases and 0 bases respectively, with 9 bases between them. The CDR3 totals 14 residues. CDR3 in amino acids: CASSFADSSYEQYF. The CDR3 DNA reads TGTGCCAGCAGCTTTGCGGACAGCTCCTACGAGCAGTACTTC.

This clonotype was observed a few times. The genes are TRBV5-4 and TRBJ2-5, with 12 positions matching TRBD2. Germline V gene sequence: CDR1 SGHNT, CDR2 YYREEE (reference sequence). The CDR3 length is 22 residues. Trimming took 2 bases from V and 2 from J; bases not matched to a gene: 22. The CDR3 DNA reads as TGTGCCAGCAGCTTCGCAAGCTTCCGGCGCCCTAGCGGGGGGGGTAGTCAAGAGACCCAGTACTTC. Translation: CASSFASFRRPSGGGSQETQYF.

This clonotype was seen more than once but under ten times. The chain carries TRBV5-1 and TRBJ2-1; D is undetermined. There are 15 residues in the CDR3. Germline V gene sequence: CDR1 SGHRS, CDR2 YFSETQ. V dropped 1 base and J dropped 4 bases, with 12 bases sitting between them. For the CDR3, the DNA is TGCGCCAGCAGCTTGACGGCGGTACGATACAATGAGCAGTTCTTC. As protein: CASSLTAVRYNEQFF.

This clonotype turned up a few times. The rearrangement uses TRBV7-6 and TRBJ1-4, with D perhaps matching TRBD1 (5 bases). V gave up 4 bases and J gave up 12 bases, with 24 bases separating them. The CDR3 sequence is 16 residues long. The V gene's germline CDR1 is SGHVS and CDR2 FNYEAQ. The CDR3 protein is CASSSIGTPHLKELFF. The DNA for the CDR3 is TGTGCCAGCAGCTCCATTGGGACGCCCCATCTGAAGGAACTGTTTTTT. The variable domain in full, completed from reference TRBV7-6 and TRBJ1-4, reads GAGVSQSPRYKVTKRGQDVALRCDPISGHVSLYWYRQALGQGPEFLTYFNYEAQQDKSGLPNDRFSAERPEGSISTLTIQRTEQRDSAMYRCASSSIGTPHLKELFFGSGTQLSVL.